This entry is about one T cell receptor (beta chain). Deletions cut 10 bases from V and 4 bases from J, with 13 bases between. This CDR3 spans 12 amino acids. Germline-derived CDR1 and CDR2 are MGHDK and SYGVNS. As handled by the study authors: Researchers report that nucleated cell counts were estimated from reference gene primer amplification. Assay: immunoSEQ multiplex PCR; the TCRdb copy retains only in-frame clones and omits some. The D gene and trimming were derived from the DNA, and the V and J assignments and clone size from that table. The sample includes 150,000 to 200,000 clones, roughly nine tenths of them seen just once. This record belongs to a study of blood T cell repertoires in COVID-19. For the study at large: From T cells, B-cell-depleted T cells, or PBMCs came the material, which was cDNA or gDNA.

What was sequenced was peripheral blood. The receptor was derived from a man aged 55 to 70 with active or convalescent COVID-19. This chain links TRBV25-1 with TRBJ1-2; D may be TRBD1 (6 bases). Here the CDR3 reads CATLTGFYGYTF. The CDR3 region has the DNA TGTGCCACCCTGACAGGCTTCTATGGCTACACCTTC.